This T cell receptor (beta chain) appears in the sequencing data of a study of regulatory T cells in long-lasting Graves disease. With iRepertoire HTBI primers and Arm-PCR of CDR3 regions, TCR beta libraries were built. TCRdb redid the calling of the multiplex PCR reads with MiXCR, one entry per CDR3 protein. The sample holds roughly 400,000 distinct CDR3 sequences; 21% are singletons and the top ten take roughly an eighth. The V end lost 0 bases, the J end lost 6 bases, and 5 bases lay between the germline ends. Germline CDR1 is GTSNPN and CDR2 is SVGIG (reference sequence). The CDR3 consists of 12 residues. The time point was: persistent/refractory GD, antithyroid drugs over 5 years with positive TRAb. RNA extracted from PBMCs served as the sequencing template.

The starting material was peripheral blood mononuclear cells (PBMCs), obtained when the disease was refractory, from a patient treated with antithyroid drugs. This sequence originates from a female donor with Graves disease. The chain joins TRBV30 to TRBJ2-2; D uncertain. The CDR3 nucleotides read TGTGCCTGGAGTGTAACGGCCGGGGAGCTGTTTTTT. Protein product: CAWSVTAGELFF.